These 6 T cell receptor beta chains share one sample of origin, sequenced in a study of CXCR3-negative and CXCR3-positive naive CD8 T cells. Study-wide results and caveats: CXCR3-positive naive cells had TRB CDR3s that were more hydrophobic than CXCR3-negative naive cells had.

The antigens for these receptors are not known. Preparation of TRB cDNA libraries relied on 5' RACE carrying UMI labels. For each CDR3 protein, TCRdb gives one entry from its re-call of the 5' RACE reads, without DNA. The data include over 95,000 distinct CDR3 sequences; the top ten clones carry around 0.36%. The specimen sequenced was naive CXCR3+ CD8+ T cells from blood. The subset is: CD45RO-CCR7+CD27+CD95- naive CD8+ T cells expressing CXCR3 (TNR3+). All receptors derive from a human donor in good health. Some clones in this sample may be carry-over from other donors' samples.

This chain joins TRBV9 and TRBJ1-5; checking the TCRdb D call of TRBD1 is not possible without DNA. Germline CDR1 SGDLS, CDR2 YYNGEE. The CDR3 consists of 15 residues. The CDR3 spells CASSSQEERNQPQHF.

The V and J genes are TRBV12-3 or TRBV12-4 and TRBJ2-5. The CDR3 runs 14 residues. The CDR3 loop reads CASSLEKGMETQYF.

CDR3 in amino acids: CASSQDLGGGTYEQYF. This sequence joins TRBV14 and TRBJ2-7; TCRdb's assignment of TRBD1 cannot be checked, as there is no DNA. The germline V gene encodes CDR1 SGHDN and CDR2 FVKESK. This CDR3 is 16 amino acids long.

This rearrangement joins TRBV3-1 to TRBJ2-7; the D call of TRBD1 rests on TCRdb alone, since no DNA is present to check it. Germline V lookup: CDR1 LGHDT, CDR2 YNNKEL (reference sequence). The CDR3 sequence is 17 residues long. This chain's CDR3 is CASSRKITGQSSYEQYF.

The chain recombines TRBV7-2 with TRBJ2-1; TCRdb returns TRBD2, unconfirmable since there is no DNA. The CDR3 totals 18 residues. Germline V CDR1 and CDR2: SGHTA, FQGNSA. CDR3 loop: CASSLAGLLAGSYNEQFF.

The chain couples TRBV29-1 to TRBJ2-7. The CDR3 runs to 12 residues. Germline values: CDR1 SQVTM, CDR2 ANQGSEA. The CDR3 protein is CSVARGGDEQYF.